The 27 T cell receptor beta chains below were found in one sample sequenced in a study of blood T cell repertoires in COVID-19. TCRdb's copy holds only in-frame clones and misses some; the assay was immunoSEQ multiplex PCR. The data show under 50,000 clones, with roughly 77% seen just once and around a fifth held by the top ten. The specimen was peripheral blood. These receptors were collected from a human donor with active or convalescent COVID-19. The donor label of this sample is uncertain.

The gene calls are TRBV27 and TRBJ2-1; D might be TRBD1 (5 bases). The germline CDR1 and CDR2 sequences are MNHEY and SMNVEV (reference sequence). V lost 9 bases to trimming and J lost 7 bases, with 10 bases between them. The CDR3 totals 11 residues. The CDR3 nucleotides are TGTGCCAGTTGGGGCGGTAATGAGCAGTTCTTC. Translating gives CASWGGNEQFF.

The V gene is TRBV28, the J gene TRBJ1-5; weak D call: TRBD1 (5 bases). Germline V lookup: CDR1 MDHEN, CDR2 SYDVKM. There are 15 residues in the CDR3. The ends were cut back, 6 bases at V and 3 bases at J, with 15 bases in the middle. CDR3 coding DNA: TGTGCCAGCAGCGCATTCGGGGGGGACAATCAGCCCCAGCATTTT. Translating gives CASSAFGGDNQPQHF.

The chain links TRBV5-6 to TRBJ1-1; weak D call: TRBD1 (5 bases). Germline V gene data show CDR1 as SGHDT and CDR2 as YYEEEE. The CDR3 spans 12 residues. V was clipped by 5 bases and J by 12 bases, with 17 bases between them. The CDR3 sequence is CASSGQGEGSFF. CDR3 DNA: TGTGCCAGCAGTGGACAAGGAGAAGGGTCTTTCTTT.

The chain joins TRBV9 to TRBJ2-2, with 7 bases that match TRBD1. Germline lookup yields CDR1 SGDLS and CDR2 YYNGEE. V shed 4 bases, J shed 5 bases, and the junction held 2 bases outside the gene matches. The CDR3 totals 13 residues. CDR3 amino acids: CASSLTGTGELFF. The CDR3 DNA reads as TGTGCCAGCAGCCTGACAGGGACCGGGGAGCTGTTTTTT.

This chain connects TRBV7-3 to TRBJ1-3, with 8 bases fitting TRBD1. The CDR3 covers 15 residues. Germline CDR1 and CDR2: SGHTA and FQGTGA. Trimming took 5 bases from V and 4 from J; bases not matched to a gene: 7. The CDR3 sequence: CASSQIRGPGNTIYF. CDR3 DNA: TGTGCCAGCAGCCAAATCAGGGGGCCAGGAAACACCATATATTTT.

For this clone: The junction does not match germline at one end; this may be a read error. This chain links TRBV6-4 with TRBJ1-1; the D is unclear. Looked up from germline, CDR1 is MRHNA and CDR2 is SNTAGT. The CDR3 length is 10 residues. Here the CDR3 reads CTSPHRGAFF. The CDR3 DNA reads TGTACCAGCCCCCACCGCGGAGCTTTCTTT.

This clone was observed once. The rearrangement joins TRBV11-3 to TRBJ1-3; no clear D gene. The germline V gene encodes CDR1 SGHNT and CDR2 YENEEA. The CDR3 runs to 16 residues. Trimming stripped 4 bases from V and 0 bases from J, with 13 bases between. CDR3 coding DNA: TGTGCCAGCAGCTCAGCGGCCACCTCCTCTGGAAACACCATATATTTT. It encodes CASSSAATSSGNTIYF.

The chain carries TRBV18 and TRBJ2-3, with TRBD2 matching over 15 bases. V shed 3 bases, J shed 6 bases, and the junction held 7 bases outside the gene matches. There are 17 residues in the CDR3. CDR1 and CDR2 (germline): KGHSH, LQKENI. CDR3 in amino acids: CASSPGLAGGPGDTQYF. DNA for the CDR3: TGTGCCAGCTCACCCGGACTAGCGGGAGGGCCGGGGGATACGCAGTATTTT.

The chain joins TRBV5-6 to TRBJ1-6, with 8 bases fitting TRBD1. The CDR3 has 13 amino acids. Germline CDR1 and CDR2: SGHDT and YYEEEE. Germline trimming cut 7 bases from V and 9 bases from J; bases unmatched to any gene: 6. Here the CDR3 reads CASGTGRTSPLHF. The CDR3 nucleotides read TGTGCCAGCGGGACAGGTAGAACTTCACCCCTCCACTTT.

The chain recombines TRBV12-3 or TRBV12-4 with TRBJ2-7, with D hard to call. The CDR3 is made up of 12 amino acids. V lost 5 bases and J lost 0, with 5 bases in between. The chain's CDR3 is CASSRSSYEQYF. The CDR3 coding sequence is TGTGCCAGCAGTCGTAGCTCCTACGAGCAGTACTTC.

The J gene is TRBJ1-5, the V gene TRBV7-2; no firm D call. V lost 8 bases to trimming and J lost 6 bases, with 14 bases between them. Germline CDR1 is SGHTA and CDR2 is FQGNSA. This CDR3 region has 13 residues. The CDR3 protein is CASAARVGQPQHF. In nucleotides, the CDR3 is TGTGCCAGCGCAGCTCGGGTTGGTCAGCCCCAGCATTTT.

The chain couples TRBV4-3 to TRBJ1-1, with D uncertain. From germline, CDR1 is LGHNA and CDR2 YSLEER. The V gene lost 4 bases and the J gene lost 2 bases, with 8 bases spanning the gap. The CDR3 loop spans 13 amino acids. The CDR3 DNA follows: TGCGCCAGCAGCCCGGGAGAAAACACTGAAGCTTTCTTT. It is translated as CASSPGENTEAFF.

The chain combines TRBV10-3 with TRBJ1-5; D gene ambiguous. The V gene's germline CDR1 is ENHRY and CDR2 SYGVKD. The CDR3 length is 12 residues. V was clipped by 3 bases and J by 6 bases, with 6 bases between them. CDR3 region: CAISDGSQPQHF. The CDR3 nucleotides are TGTGCCATCAGTGACGGGAGTCAGCCCCAGCATTTT.

The chain recombines TRBV24-1 with TRBJ1-2, with unresolved D. V dropped 4 bases and J dropped 8 bases, with 10 bases sitting between them. Germline CDR1 reads KGHDR; CDR2 reads SFDVKD. This CDR3 region has 12 residues. CDR3 sequence (DNA): TGTGCCACCAGTGAGCTCGTTAGCGGCTACACCTTC. It is translated as CATSELVSGYTF.

The rearrangement joins TRBV24-1 to TRBJ1-1, with TRBD1 as a possible D gene (5 bases). The CDR3 is 14 amino acids. CDR1 and CDR2 (germline): KGHDR, SFDVKD. The germline V and J ends were trimmed by 5 bases and 0 bases, with 9 bases remaining between them. The CDR3 is CATSAGGMNTEAFF. The CDR3 DNA reads TGTGCCACCAGTGCCGGGGGGATGAACACTGAAGCTTTCTTT.

The rearrangement uses TRBV7-9 and TRBJ1-2, with D possibly TRBD1 on 5 matching bases. CDR3 length: 14 residues. The ends were cut back, 5 bases at V and 0 bases at J, with 10 bases in the middle. Germline CDR1 reads SEHNR; CDR2 reads FQNEAQ (reference sequence). CDR3 protein: CASSDRISNYGYTF. In DNA form, the CDR3 reads TGTGCCAGCAGCGACAGAATTTCTAACTATGGCTACACCTTC.

The chain joins TRBV7-2 to TRBJ2-3, with TRBD2 identical over 11 bases. The V and J ends lost 3 bases and 14 bases, in that order; junction bases with no gene match: 10. The CDR3 is 14 amino acids. Per the germline V gene, CDR1 is SGHTA and CDR2 is FQGNSA. The CDR3 DNA is TGTGCCAGCAGCTTTAGCGGGAGGGCTTTGGACGCGTATTTT. Protein: CASSFSGRALDAYF.

CDR3 loop: CASSLLTGGNTGELFF. CDR3 sequence (DNA): TGTGCCAGCAGTTTATTGACAGGGGGGAACACCGGGGAGCTGTTTTTT. J is TRBJ2-2 and V is TRBV28, with 9 positions matching TRBD1. Germline values: CDR1 MDHEN, CDR2 SYDVKM. This CDR3 has 16 amino acids. Trimming removed 1 base from V and 1 base from J; junction bases left unmatched: 1. Using reference TRBV28 and TRBJ2-2 for the parts outside the CDR3, the full variable domain is DVKVTQSSRYLVKRTGEKVFLECVQDMDHENMFWYRQDPGLGLRLIYFSYDVKMKEKGDIPEGYSVSREKKERFSLILESASTNQTSMYLCASSLLTGGNTGELFFGEGSRLTVL.

J is TRBJ2-1 and V is TRBV5-4; D is uncertain. From germline, CDR1 is SGHNT and CDR2 YYREEE (reference sequence). The ends were cut back, 0 bases at V and 8 bases at J, with 15 bases in the middle. This CDR3 spans 15 amino acids. DNA of the CDR3: TGTGCCAGCAGCTTGGGACTTCGAGGCCGCGATGAGCAGTTCTTC. Protein: CASSLGLRGRDEQFF.

The V call is TRBV18, the J call TRBJ2-6, with TRBD1 matching 8 bases. J lost 2 bases, V lost 3 bases, and 9 bases had no gene match. The length of the CDR3 is 18 residues. Germline V gene lookup returns CDR1 KGHSH and CDR2 LQKENI. Here the CDR3 reads CASSPSGQGAPGANVLTF. DNA of the CDR3: TGTGCCAGCTCACCCAGCGGGCAGGGGGCGCCTGGGGCCAACGTCCTGACTTTC.

The CDR3 bases are TGTGCCTGCGATATCGGGGTGGCTAATGAAAAACTGTTTTTT. It encodes CACDIGVANEKLFF. The chain couples TRBV30 to TRBJ1-4, with no clear D. V was clipped by 6 bases and J by 3 bases, with 14 bases between them. Germline V gene data show CDR1 as GTSNPN and CDR2 as SVGIG (reference sequence). The CDR3 runs 14 residues.

This clone was counted only a few times. V gene TRBV20-1 combines with J gene TRBJ2-7, with D perhaps matching TRBD1 (6 bases). This CDR3 is 11 amino acids long. The ends were cut back, 7 bases at V and 7 bases at J, with 14 bases in the middle. CDR1 DFQATT and CDR2 SNEGSKA come from the germline V gene (reference sequence). The CDR3 spells CSVTGIGEQYF. For the CDR3, the DNA is TGCAGTGTTACAGGGATAGGGGAGCAGTACTTC.

This rearrangement joins TRBV5-4 to TRBJ1-4; D remains ambiguous. The germline V gene has CDR1 SGHNT and CDR2 YYREEE (reference sequence). Trimming took 4 bases from V and 11 from J, leaving 18 bases between them. This CDR3 is built from 14 residues. DNA for the CDR3: TGTGCCAGCAGCCCCATCCCCCTGGAGGGCAAACTGTTTTTT. Encoded protein: CASSPIPLEGKLFF.

This clone was observed once. The genes are TRBV9 and TRBJ1-5, with D perhaps TRBD1 (5 bases). Trimming removed 4 bases at V and 1 base at J, with 15 bases between. This CDR3 comprises 16 residues. Germline CDR1 reads SGDLS; CDR2 reads YYNGEE. The CDR3 loop is CASSPPGRESNQPQHF. The CDR3 DNA sequence: TGTGCCAGCAGCCCGCCGGGCAGGGAAAGCAATCAGCCCCAGCATTTT. The full variable domain, in which reference TRBV9 and TRBJ1-5 provide the parts outside the CDR3, is DSGVTQTPKHLITATGQRVTLRCSPRSGDLSVYWYQQSLDQGLQFLIQYYNGEERAKGNILERFSAQQFPDLHSELNLSSLELGDSALYFCASSPPGRESNQPQHFGDGTRLSIL.

The chain employs TRBV4-2 and TRBJ2-2; D unclear. Germline assignment: CDR1 LGHNA and CDR2 YNFKEQ. This CDR3 has 16 amino acids. Trimming removed 1 base at V and 4 bases at J, with 13 bases between. The CDR3: CASSQVIPSGTGELFF. The DNA for the CDR3 is TGTGCCAGCAGCCAAGTGATACCATCGGGCACCGGGGAGCTGTTTTTT.

The chain has TRBV5-4 and TRBJ1-3; 11 bases line up with TRBD1. Germline V gene sequence: CDR1 SGHNT, CDR2 YYREEE (reference sequence). The ends lost 4 bases at V and 4 bases at J; junction bases unmatched: 4. The CDR3 totals 15 residues. In DNA form, the CDR3 reads TGTGCCAGCAGCCGGACAGGGGGCGCCGGAAACACCATATATTTT. Translated: CASSRTGGAGNTIYF. The variable domain in full, with the rest retrieved from reference TRBV5-4 and TRBJ1-3, is ETGVTQSPTHLIKTRGQQVTLRCSSQSGHNTVSWYQQALGQGPQFIFQYYREEENGRGNFPPRFSGLQFPNYSSELNVNALELDDSALYLCASSRTGGAGNTIYFGEGSWLTVV.

This rearrangement joins TRBV7-8 to TRBJ2-2, with a weak D call TRBD2 (5 bases). Germline loops: CDR1 SGHVS, CDR2 FQNEAQ. V was pared by 1 base and J by 1 base, with 10 bases between. The CDR3 covers 16 residues. The CDR3 reads CASSLEPSLNTGELFF. The CDR3, as DNA: TGTGCCAGCAGCTTAGAGCCTAGCTTGAACACCGGGGAGCTGTTTTTT.